The clone carrying this T cell receptor beta chain was seen ten or more times. This entry belongs to a study of T cells after yellow fever vaccination. The germline V gene has CDR1 SGHAT and CDR2 FQNNGV. The CDR3 runs to 15 residues. Trimming took off 8 bases at V and 7 bases at J, with 21 bases between the two ends. TCR cDNA, made by 5'RACE template switching, carried an added universal primer site and UMIs. In TCRdb, the 5' RACE reads were re-called with MiXCR into one record per CDR3 protein. This sample yields under 350,000 distinct CDR3 sequences, of which roughly 4.3% are seen a single time; roughly 25% belongs to the top ten.

Sequencing used PBMCs, obtained 5 days after the yellow fever booster vaccination. The genes are TRBV11-2 and TRBJ1-3, with D possibly TRBD1 on 6 matching bases. The source is a man younger than 35 who received the YFV17D yellow fever vaccine. DNA of the CDR3: TGTGCCAGCCGATACGCTCTGGACAGTGGGAACACCATATATTTT. Its translation is CASRYALDSGNTIYF.